Presented here are 26 T cell receptor beta chains from one specimen sequenced in a study of cytomegalovirus exposure and HLA in healthy donors. Primers included in the PCR were 60 Vbeta and 13 Jbeta primers. TCRdb's table, derived via immunoSEQ multiplex PCR, lists solely in-frame clones and lacks some. Of 85,000 to 100,000 clones in the sample, 75% to 85% are singletons; the top ten hold roughly 5%. The material sequenced was PBMCs. Every receptor here comes from a woman in her forties in good health and CMV-seronegative.

The V and J genes are TRBV5-1 and TRBJ2-3; a possible D gene is TRBD2 (5 bases). The V end was cut by 4 bases, the J end by 2 bases, with 11 bases between. Germline V gives CDR1 SGHRS, CDR2 YFSETQ. The CDR3 is 14 amino acids. The CDR3 region is CASSPGLNTDTQYF. Here the CDR3 DNA reads TGCGCCAGCAGCCCAGGACTGAACACAGATACGCAGTATTTT.

Here the CDR3 DNA reads TGTGCCAGCAGCCAAGACGGACAGGGGGTTGAAGCTTTCTTT. As protein: CASSQDGQGVEAFF. This rearrangement joins TRBV4-2 to TRBJ1-1, with 10 bases matching TRBD1. V lost 0 bases, J lost 7 bases, and 2 bases stayed unmatched. The CDR3 contains 14 residues. Germline V CDR1 and CDR2: LGHNA, YNFKEQ.

This sequence joins TRBV5-1 and TRBJ2-2; 12 bases map to TRBD2. From germline, CDR1 is SGHRS and CDR2 YFSETQ. The ends lost 4 bases at V and 1 base at J; junction bases unmatched: 2. The CDR3 sequence is 16 residues long. The CDR3 is CASSQGLAGNTGELFF. DNA of the CDR3: TGCGCCAGCAGCCAGGGACTAGCGGGGAACACCGGGGAGCTGTTTTTT.

The rearrangement joins TRBV15 to TRBJ1-1, with D hard to call. V shed 0 bases and J shed 1 base, with 6 bases lying between them. Germline loops: CDR1 LNHNV, CDR2 YYDKDF (reference sequence). The CDR3 sequence is 14 residues long. The CDR3 coding sequence is TGTGCCACCAGCAGAGATCCGGGGAACACTGAAGCTTTCTTT. This sequence encodes CATSRDPGNTEAFF.

V gene TRBV18 combines with J gene TRBJ1-5, with TRBD1 matching 7 bases. V lost 5 bases to trimming and J lost 5 bases; unmatched junction nucleotides: 6. Germline CDR1 is KGHSH and CDR2 is LQKENI. This CDR3 contains 14 residues. CDR3 coding DNA: TGTGCCAGCTCAAACCTTGACAGGGATCAGCCCCAGCATTTT. It is translated as CASSNLDRDQPQHF.

This clone came up a few times. V gene TRBV19 combines with J gene TRBJ2-7; TRBD1 might be the D (7 bases). Trimming stripped 1 base from V and 1 base from J, with 11 bases between. The CDR3 is 15 amino acids. Germline CDR1 LNHDA, CDR2 SQIVND (reference sequence). CDR3 protein: CASSIVAGGSYEQYF. The CDR3 coding sequence is TGTGCCAGTAGTATAGTTGCAGGGGGGTCCTACGAGCAGTACTTC.

The chain employs TRBV5-1 and TRBJ2-7, with a weak D call TRBD2 (5 bases). Deletions cut 0 bases from V and 7 bases from J, with 17 bases between. The CDR3 runs 15 residues. Germline-derived CDR1 and CDR2 are SGHRS and YFSETQ. The CDR3 region is CASSLVLGLGGEQYF. In DNA, the CDR3 is TGCGCCAGCAGCTTGGTCCTGGGATTGGGCGGGGAGCAGTACTTC.

The chain employs TRBV5-1 and TRBJ1-2, with 7 nucleotides matching TRBD1. The ends lost 4 bases at V and 7 bases at J; junction bases unmatched: 7. The CDR3 has 13 amino acids. In germline, CDR1 is SGHRS, CDR2 YFSETQ. The chain's CDR3 is CASSGRGQGGYTF. For the CDR3, the DNA is TGCGCCAGCAGCGGAAGGGGGCAGGGTGGCTACACCTTC.

The chain links TRBV6-6 to TRBJ1-3; a weak D match, TRBD1 (5 bases). CDR1 is MNHNY, CDR2 SVGAGI, per germline (reference sequence). The V end lost 7 bases, the J end lost 4 bases, and 14 bases lay between the germline ends. This CDR3 is built from 14 residues. The CDR3 coding sequence is TGTGCCAGCAAGGTTCGGGGGGACGGAAACACCATATATTTT. It specifies CASKVRGDGNTIYF.

The gene calls are TRBV7-2 and TRBJ1-2; D unclear. This CDR3 spans 11 amino acids. Trimming pared 5 bases from V and 8 bases from J, leaving 9 bases between. CDR1 is SGHTA, CDR2 FQGNSA, per germline. The CDR3 DNA sequence: TGTGCCAGCAGCCTGAACTCCGGCTACACCTTC. It codes for CASSLNSGYTF.

In its sample, this clone was seen once. The chain carries TRBV6-1 and TRBJ2-2; D gene ambiguous. The CDR3 extends over 15 amino acids. Trimming removed 3 bases at V and 0 bases at J, with 8 bases between. In germline, CDR1 is MNHNS, CDR2 SASEGT. The DNA for the CDR3 is TGTGCCAGCAGTGACGGTCACGCGAACACCGGGGAGCTGTTTTTT. Translation gives CASSDGHANTGELFF.

The genes are TRBV18 and TRBJ2-7, with TRBD1 matching 8 bases. Germline V gene lookup returns CDR1 KGHSH and CDR2 LQKENI. The CDR3 loop spans 15 amino acids. V lost 0 bases to trimming and J lost 9 bases; unmatched junction nucleotides: 10. The DNA for the CDR3 is TGTGCCAGCTCACCACCCGTCGACAGGGGCGATGTGCAGTACTTC. Translated, it gives CASSPPVDRGDVQYF.

The chain couples TRBV5-4 to TRBJ1-2; maybe TRBD1 (5 bases). This CDR3 has 13 residues. V lost 7 bases to trimming and J lost 8 bases, with 18 bases between them. Germline CDR1 reads SGHNT; CDR2 reads YYREEE (reference sequence). As DNA, the CDR3 is TGTGCCAGCCGGGACGCGGGGGGACTCGGCTACACCTTC. The encoded protein is CASRDAGGLGYTF.

The V and J genes are TRBV9 and TRBJ1-6; no clear D. Germline CDR1 and CDR2: SGDLS and YYNGEE. The CDR3 extends over 15 amino acids. V lost 3 bases, J lost 0 bases, and 7 bases lay in between. In DNA, the CDR3 is TGTGCCAGCAGCGCACAGAGCTCCTATAATTCACCCCTCCACTTT. Encoded protein: CASSAQSSYNSPLHF.

V gene TRBV19 combines with J gene TRBJ2-3; 7 bases align to TRBD2. The CDR3 spans 12 residues. From germline, CDR1 is LNHDA and CDR2 SQIVND (reference sequence). Trimming at V came to 6 bases and at J to 5 bases, leaving 2 bases not matched to a gene. As DNA, the CDR3 is TGTGCCAGTAGCTCTAGCGGAGATACGCAGTATTTT. Amino acid sequence: CASSSSGDTQYF.

The count of this clone is one. The CDR3 loop is CASTGGGTPSYNEQFF. CDR3 DNA sequence: TGTGCCAGTACAGGCGGGGGGACCCCCTCCTACAATGAGCAGTTCTTC. The chain employs TRBV19 and TRBJ2-1; 8 positions match TRBD2. This CDR3 comprises 16 residues. Germline CDR1 and CDR2: LNHDA and SQIVND (reference sequence). V trimming: 7 bases; J trimming: 0 bases; junction bases outside the gene matches: 8.

The chain is built from TRBV4-3 and TRBJ2-2, with TRBD2 matching over 7 bases. With V trimmed by 4 bases and J by 4 bases, 9 bases remained unmatched. Germline V CDR1 and CDR2: LGHNA, YSLEER. This CDR3 has 16 amino acids. This CDR3 reads CASSPTWGGGTGELFF. CDR3 nucleotides: TGCGCCAGCAGCCCTACCTGGGGGGGAGGCACCGGGGAGCTGTTTTTT.

The V and J genes are TRBV27 and TRBJ1-6, with 9 bases identical to TRBD1. V was clipped by 5 bases and J by 0 bases; unmatched bases: 17. The germline V gene encodes CDR1 MNHEY and CDR2 SMNVEV (reference sequence). The CDR3 sequence is 21 residues long. The CDR3 DNA sequence: TGTGCCAGCAGTCACCGACAGGGGGTGGGAGGGGGATACTCCTATAATTCACCCCTCCACTTT. Amino acids: CASSHRQGVGGGYSYNSPLHF.

This chain connects TRBV5-5 to TRBJ1-1; tentatively, D is TRBD1 (5 bases). Germline V gives CDR1 SGHKS, CDR2 YYEKEE (reference sequence). There are 13 residues in the CDR3. V dropped 10 bases and J dropped 1 base, with 14 bases sitting between them. CDR3 in DNA: TGTGCCTCCCTGGGGGGAGCGAACACTGAAGCTTTCTTT. Its translation is CASLGGANTEAFF.

The chain combines TRBV18 with TRBJ1-6; D unclear. CDR3 length: 16 residues. Between the trimmed V and J ends, which lost 3 bases and 6 bases, there was a span of 15 bases. CDR1 KGHSH and CDR2 LQKENI come from the germline V gene. The CDR3 is CASSPGLAGSNSPLHF. The CDR3 DNA reads TGTGCCAGCTCACCGGGTCTCGCGGGGAGTAATTCACCCCTCCACTTT.

Only one count was recorded for this clone. A junction boundary mismatches the germline segment, possibly from a read error. This chain connects TRBV9 to TRBJ1-1; D remains unclear. The germline gives CDR1 SGDLS, CDR2 YYNGEE. The length of the CDR3 is 15 residues. For the CDR3, the DNA is TGTGTCAGCAGCGTAGTCGTATCTCGGAACACTGAAGCTTTCTTT. Protein sequence: CVSSVVVSRNTEAFF.

This chain uses TRBV5-6 with TRBJ1-4, with TRBD1 matching over 7 bases. This CDR3 is built from 14 residues. The V gene end was trimmed by 4 bases and the J gene end by 6 bases; junction bases not matched to a gene: 6. Germline CDR1 SGHDT, CDR2 YYEEEE. CDR3 sequence reads: CASSLQGVDEKLFF. In nucleotides, the CDR3 is TGTGCCAGCAGCCTCCAGGGGGTTGATGAAAAACTGTTTTTT. The variable domain in full, completed from reference TRBV5-6 and TRBJ1-4, reads DAGVTQSPTHLIKTRGQQVTLRCSPKSGHDTVSWYQQALGQGPQFIFQYYEEEERQRGNFPDRFSGHQFPNYSSELNVNALLLGDSALYLCASSLQGVDEKLFFGSGTQLSVL.

This clone occurred a few times. The rearrangement links TRBV5-6 to TRBJ2-4, with a possible D match to TRBD2 (7 bases). The V gene's germline CDR1 is SGHDT and CDR2 YYEEEE. The V gene lost 4 bases and the J gene lost 8 bases, with 25 bases spanning the gap. This CDR3 has 17 amino acids. The CDR3 nucleotides read TGTGCCAGCAGCCAGCTTGGGGGGGCTAGCTCGGTTGACATTCAGTACTTC. Translated: CASSQLGGASSVDIQYF. Filled out from reference TRBV5-6 and TRBJ2-4, the complete variable domain reads DAGVTQSPTHLIKTRGQQVTLRCSPKSGHDTVSWYQQALGQGPQFIFQYYEEEERQRGNFPDRFSGHQFPNYSSELNVNALLLGDSALYLCASSQLGGASSVDIQYFGAGTRLSVL.

The V and J genes are TRBV7-2 and TRBJ1-1, with unresolved D. The CDR3 spans 14 residues. Germline loops: CDR1 SGHTA, CDR2 FQGNSA. With 1 base removed from V and 0 bases from J, the gap between germline ends came to 6 bases. CDR3 sequence reads: CASSLVTVNTEAFF. The CDR3 DNA reads as TGTGCCAGCAGCTTAGTCACGGTGAACACTGAAGCTTTCTTT.

The chain links TRBV4-2 to TRBJ2-5; 7 bases map to TRBD2. V lost 2 bases, J lost 2 bases, and 8 bases stayed unmatched. The CDR3 is 16 amino acids. Germline-derived CDR1 and CDR2 are LGHNA and YNFKEQ. The CDR3 loop is CASSQPSAGLQETQYF. The CDR3 region has the DNA TGTGCCAGCAGCCAACCCTCAGCGGGGCTGCAAGAGACCCAGTACTTC.

The rearrangement joins TRBV5-1 to TRBJ2-7; tentative D call: TRBD1 (6 bases). V shed 0 bases and J shed 2 bases, with 15 bases lying between them. The germline V gene has CDR1 SGHRS and CDR2 YFSETQ. CDR3 length equals 16 residues. The CDR3 here is CASSLESDSTAYEQYF. CDR3 bases: TGCGCCAGCAGCTTGGAATCGGACAGCACCGCCTACGAGCAGTACTTC.